The present T cell receptor beta chain was sequenced within a study of blood T cell repertoires in COVID-19. Study context: Sample material is recorded as cDNA or gDNA derived from T cells, B-cell-depleted T cells, or PBMCs.

How the authors handled the data: Amplification of reference gene primers provided the estimated nucleated cell counts. Using immunoSEQ multiplex PCR, the repertoire was profiled, and TCRdb retains in-frame clones only, with some absent. D and trimming come from the DNA, and the V and J calls and clone size come from that table. Of about 400,000 clones detected, about 89% appear once; the ten largest clones hold over 1%. Germline V gene data show CDR1 as MDHEN and CDR2 as SYDVKM. The V and J ends lost 3 bases and 0 bases respectively, with 5 bases between them. The CDR3 totals 13 residues. The sequenced sample consisted of peripheral blood. The origin of this receptor is a man in his forties or fifties with acute or convalescent COVID-19. V and J are TRBV28 and TRBJ1-1; D gene unclear. CDR3 DNA: TGTGCCAGCAGTTTGTTAATGAACACTGAAGCTTTCTTT. Residues: CASSLLMNTEAFF.